Listed here are 9 T cell receptor beta chains from one sample, sequenced in a study of blood T cell repertoires in COVID-19. Profiled with immunoSEQ multiplex PCR; TCRdb holds only in-frame clones, not every one. The repertoire consists of hundreds of thousands of clones, with 75% to 90% occurring once and the leading ten covering about 4.5%. Sequenced input: peripheral blood. Source of these receptors: a woman younger than 45 with acute or convalescent COVID-19.

The rearrangement uses TRBV6-5 and TRBJ2-7; 9 bases agree with TRBD1. Germline loops: CDR1 MNHEY, CDR2 SVGAGI. Germline trimming cut 4 bases from V and 5 bases from J; bases unmatched to any gene: 6. The CDR3 length is 14 residues. CDR3 sequence: CASSSTGQGNEQYF. CDR3 coding DNA: TGTGCCAGCAGTTCAACGGGACAGGGAAACGAGCAGTACTTC.

The J gene is TRBJ1-1, the V gene TRBV7-9, with D uncertain. Trimming took 1 base from V and 2 from J, leaving 8 bases between them. Germline V gene sequence: CDR1 SEHNR, CDR2 FQNEAQ (reference sequence). CDR3 size: 14 residues. CDR3 in amino acids: CASSLVTANTEAFF. CDR3 bases: TGTGCCAGCAGCTTAGTTACAGCTAACACTGAAGCTTTCTTT.

The CDR3 loop is CASSPAGTGVPPQHF. As DNA, the CDR3 is TGTGCCAGCAGCCCTGCAGGGACAGGGGTCCCACCCCAGCATTTT. This chain connects TRBV4-2 to TRBJ1-5; the match to TRBD1 covers 10 bases. Germline trimming cut 4 bases from V and 10 bases from J; bases unmatched to any gene: 10. CDR3 length equals 15 residues. In germline, CDR1 is LGHNA, CDR2 YNFKEQ.

The rearrangement uses TRBV19 and TRBJ1-5, with TRBD1 matching over 8 bases. Trimming at V came to 3 bases and at J to 6 bases, leaving 13 bases not matched to a gene. The CDR3 spans 17 residues. Germline lookup yields CDR1 LNHDA and CDR2 SQIVND (reference sequence). The CDR3 region is CASSIRQGTPLLQPQHF. DNA of the CDR3: TGTGCCAGTAGTATCAGACAGGGGACCCCTTTACTTCAGCCCCAGCATTTT.

This chain joins TRBV5-5 and TRBJ2-7; unclear D gene. V dropped 2 bases and J dropped 3 bases, with 12 bases sitting between them. The CDR3 is 14 amino acids. The germline V gene has CDR1 SGHKS and CDR2 YYEKEE (reference sequence). This CDR3 is CASSFFPDGYEQYF. The CDR3 DNA follows: TGTGCCAGCAGCTTCTTCCCAGATGGCTACGAGCAGTACTTC.

The chain combines TRBV21-1 with TRBJ2-6; the DNA was not used to check the table's D call, TRBD2. TRBV21-1 is a recognized pseudogene. The length of the CDR3 is 18 residues. The CDR3 nucleotides read TGTGCCAGCAGCAAAGGCCCGGGACTCTTGGCGGGGGCCAACGTCCTGACTTTC. Translated, it gives CASSKGPGLLAGANVLTF.

In its sample, this clone was seen once. This sequence joins TRBV9 and TRBJ2-1; TRBD2 matches 10 bases. Germline values: CDR1 SGDLS, CDR2 YYNGEE. Trimming at V came to 1 base and at J to 5 bases, leaving 15 bases not matched to a gene. The CDR3 sequence is 19 residues long. The chain's CDR3 is CASSVSGRAGGPLHNEQFF. The CDR3 DNA reads as TGTGCCAGCAGCGTATCAGGAAGAGCGGGGGGGCCCTTACACAATGAGCAGTTCTTC.

The genes are TRBV20-1 and TRBJ1-1; TRBD1 aligns across 7 bases. Germline CDR1 DFQATT, CDR2 SNEGSKA (reference sequence). After removal of 5 bases from V and 9 bases from J, the junction contained 6 bases not matched to a gene. The CDR3 runs 11 residues. This CDR3 is CSAPGTAKAFF. For the CDR3, the DNA is TGCAGTGCTCCCGGGACAGCAAAAGCTTTCTTT.

The J gene is TRBJ2-1, the V gene TRBV6-2 or TRBV6-3; 12 bases map to TRBD2. Looked up from germline, CDR1 is MNHEY and CDR2 is SVGEGT. J gave up 4 bases and V 5 bases, and 3 bases lay outside the gene matches. This CDR3 spans 15 amino acids. The CDR3 sequence: CASSKLAGGYNEQFF. The CDR3 DNA reads TGTGCCAGCAGTAAACTAGCGGGGGGATACAATGAGCAGTTCTTC.